The text below deals with one T cell receptor beta chain. It lacks a known antigen. One end of the junction does not line up with germline, which may come from a read error. The data are from a study of tumor and adjacent non-tumor tissue in lung cancer (dated by TCRdb to 2017 to 2018). With regard to the full study: By cancer type, the cohort comprised eleven to twelve adenocarcinoma patients, a couple of squamous cell carcinoma patients and 1 small cell lung cancer patient. Among the roughly 15 patients, ages ranged from roughly 30 to 76 years, roughly ten were men and 5 were women, and disease was TNM stage I to III. Sequencing produced 100 million to 150 million productive TCRbeta reads in total, an average of approximately 4 million reads per sample. Using bulk TCRbeta repertoires from 15 lung cancer patients, the study set lung tumor tissue side by side with matched distant non-tumor lung tissue. For each patient, one tumor sample and one normal lung sample were taken, giving about 31 paired specimens that underwent TCRbeta CDR3 sequencing. Overall results and qualifications from the work: In normal lung, the top 100 clones accounted for a significantly larger cumulative share of the repertoire than in tumor tissue. With only roughly 14 patients in the cohort, the authors noted that larger samples and more detailed clinical data are needed. Significantly higher TCR diversity (inverse Simpson) was observed in tumor tissue than in normal lung tissue (approximately 430 vs 150, P = 0.0075, Mann-Whitney U test). Neither the sequencing platform nor unique molecular identifiers are mentioned in the methods. TCR diversity was significantly higher in younger patients, and greater tumor TCR diversity was associated with shorter overall survival and shorter disease-free survival. Because peripheral blood was not sequenced, the blood TCRbeta repertoires of the lung cancer patients in the study went unexamined.

Library creation used multiplex PCR. The sequencer listed for this sample is Illumina HiSeq 2500. TCRbeta libraries were built by three rounds of nested PCR using primers (Table S4), following protocols modified from ARM-PCR. Before sequencing, PCR products of 200-500 bp were cut from the gel and purified using the QIAquick gel extraction kit. Concerning the study's data processing: Trimmomatic was used to clean the reads, FLASH was used to merge the reads into complete CDR3 sequences, and MiTCR was used to assign the reads to V(D)J germline segments. VDJtools was used to compute clonal diversity as the inverse Simpson's index. In-frame sequences lacking a premature stop codon were counted as productive reads. TCRdb reanalyzed the raw reads on its own, using fastp at Q25 for trimming and MiXCR for clone calling, and kept in-frame beta chains. Each entry merges the rows of one CDR3 protein and shows their most common DNA and genes. TCRdb's processing, not the authors' own work, is the source of the V and J calls. The sample data list 120,000 or so distinct CDR3 sequences, and about 66% of these were observed just once. The ten largest account for more than 10% of the sample.

RNA was isolated from bulk unsorted tissue, and RNA quality was assessed with a NanoDrop ND-1000 and an Agilent 2100. All donors had newly diagnosed lung cancer, had not received prior chemotherapy, and were admitted for thoracic surgery in China between August and November 2014. Patients with previous radiotherapy or chemotherapy, or with another concurrent cancer, were excluded from the study. Surgical tissue pieces of about 1-2.1 cm3 were preserved in RNAlater solution and stored at -80 °C until use. Looking up the germline V gene (reference sequence) yields CDR1 DFQATT and CDR2 SNEGSKA. Counted from cysteine to phenylalanine, this CDR3 has 12 amino acids. Only CDR3 DNA remains: 36 bases, in frame from the first base.

Sequenced: lung tumor tissue. The rearrangement combines TRBV20-1 with TRBJ1-4; too little of a D gene remains to name it. The receptor's source is a man aged 25-45 years with non-small cell lung cancer. The DNA reads as follows: TGCAGTGCTTACAGAGAGAATGAAAAACCGTCCTTT. Its protein is CSAYRENEKPSF.